Listed below are T cell receptor beta chains from one sample, sequenced in a study of beta chain features in type 1 diabetes. The data were produced by immunoSEQ multiplex PCR, yet TCRdb's version contains in-frame clones alone and is incomplete. The data contain fewer than 450,000 clones, roughly 12% of them singletons. Sequencing was performed on naive CD4+ T cells from blood. The source is a woman aged 18-35 years with type 1 diabetes. CDR3s include the opening cysteine and the closing phenylalanine or tryptophan. The order of the fields is J gene, V gene, CDR3 protein.

TRBJ1-2	TRBV4-2	CASSQEVGEAGGLYGYTF
TRBJ1-2	TRBV29-1	CSVEGGAGTGLVYGYTF
TRBJ1-6	TRBV25-1	CASSEYIRGSPLHF
TRBJ1-1	TRBV18	CASAPGDTEAFF
TRBJ1-3	TRBV30	CAWSRTDGNTIYF
TRBJ1-2	TRBV30	CGSGGQGRGGYTF
TRBJ2-1	TRBV5-4	CASSLVGGHEQFF
TRBJ1-2	TRBV9	CASSPRWGGMYGYTF
TRBJ2-1	TRBV7-2	CASSPRGGRGYNEQFF
TRBJ2-5	TRBV2	CATEYQETQYF
TRBJ2-1	TRBV4-1	CASSHLLAGSWEEQFF
TRBJ2-1	TRBV7-9	CASSVYSGSVTSYNEQFF
TRBJ2-1	TRBV28	CASSLQQGPYNEQFF
TRBJ2-1	TRBV11-2	CASSFLAGPYNEQFF
TRBJ2-6	TRBV2	CASNGDSSSGANVLTF
TRBJ1-2	TRBV15	CATSRGGQVYGYTF
TRBJ2-3	TRBV5-1	CASSSTGAGTDTQYF
TRBJ2-1	TRBV5-1	CASSLEASGLYNEQFF
TRBJ2-7	TRBV13	CASSHRMDRGGPREQYF
TRBJ2-5	TRBV28	CASSYPLQETQYF
TRBJ1-5	TRBV7-2	CASSLVQGSNQPQHF
TRBJ2-1	TRBV5-1	CASSQRASYNEQFF
TRBJ2-1	TRBV11-2	CASSLDTGNEQFF
TRBJ2-5	TRBV5-4	CASSGGWGRTETQYF
TRBJ1-1	TRBV12-5	CASGLDTEAFF
TRBJ2-4	TRBV9	CASSGDSNIQYF
TRBJ2-2	TRBV11-2	CASSFSSQGAGGELFF
TRBJ2-3	TRBV18	CASSPPTGGQDTQYF
TRBJ2-2	TRBV11-2	CASSPDRANTGELFF
TRBJ2-5	TRBV6-5	CASSQRQETQYF
TRBJ2-7	TRBV30	CAWSVQGGSYEQYF
TRBJ2-7	TRBV4-2	CASSQDRDSDEQYF
TRBJ1-5	TRBV7-2	CASSLFGQQSNQPQHF
TRBJ2-6	TRBV18	CASSLYGSGANVLTF
TRBJ2-2	TRBV7-2	CASSLNRGWAGELFF
TRBJ1-1	TRBV29-1	CSVGGGTGGETDEAFF
TRBJ2-2	TRBV7-3	CASSLKLAGDGTGELFF
TRBJ2-3	TRBV30	CAWSPGAGGMQYF
TRBJ2-1	TRBV6-1	CASSSGGFLNEQFF
TRBJ1-2	TRBV30	CAWSVLAGTGGGYGYTF
TRBJ2-1	TRBV5-4	CASSRISGKGDNEQFF
TRBJ1-4	TRBV15	CATSRDSSTNEKLFF
TRBJ2-1	TRBV19	CASSAELGRGPNEQFF
TRBJ2-1	TRBV6-5	CASSYPSTGGYEQFF
TRBJ2-1	TRBV4-1	CASSQVARLYNEQFF
TRBJ2-1	TRBV6-5	CASSYSLAVNEQFF
TRBJ1-2	TRBV19	CASSMRQGAWTTF
TRBJ2-3	TRBV4-1	CASSQEAVGLPQYF
TRBJ1-5	TRBV30	CAWSVQGDQPQHF
TRBJ2-3	TRBV18	CASSPLVRTDTQYF